This entry concerns a single TCR beta chain. These data come from a study of response to subunit inactivated influenza vaccine. This CDR3 spans 16 amino acids. V gave up 5 bases and J gave up 4 bases, with 21 bases separating them. Germline loops: CDR1 MNHEY, CDR2 SVGEGT. TCRdb called the RT-PCR reads again in MiXCR, with one record for every CDR3 protein. The data hold around 570,000 distinct CDR3 sequences, with 6% to 9% observed a single time. The source is a man aged 50 to 69 who received an inactivated influenza vaccine. Sequenced here: PBMCs from blood, sampled roughly 24 months after vaccination. The chain carries TRBV6-2 or TRBV6-3 and TRBJ2-7, with D hard to call. CDR3 nucleotide sequence: TGTGCCAGCAGTCCCCGAGCGACTGGCTTGGGGTACGAGCAGTACTTC. Its translation is CASSPRATGLGYEQYF.